This T cell receptor (beta chain) appears in the sequencing data of a study of molecular identifiers for immune sequencing clone quantification. The use of previously described methods and listed TCR primers produced the bulk TCR libraries. TCRdb re-derived calls from the PCR reads in MiXCR, one entry per CDR3 protein. The sample shows over 600,000 distinct CDR3 sequences, 20% of them seen only once. Sorting defined naive CD8 T cells as CD8+CD4-CCR7+CD45RA+. CDR3 length equals 13 residues. A note on this clonotype: The junction does not match germline at one end; this may be a read error.

The genes are TRBV12-3 or TRBV12-4 and TRBJ2-2; the D gene is possibly TRBD2 (5 bases). The source material was naive CD8+ T cells from blood, with Jurkat cell RNA spiked in. Subset reported: FACS-sorted CD8+CD4-CCR7+CD45RA+ naive T cells. The TCR was taken from a human donor in good health. Some libraries in this study had Jurkat cell RNA spiked in. CDR3 bases: TGTGCCAGCAGTACAACTAGTCCCGGGGAGCCGTTTTTT. It specifies CASSTTSPGEPFF.